The rows below give T cell receptor beta chains drawn from one sample of a study of blood T cell repertoires in COVID-19. This table comes from immunoSEQ multiplex PCR, and its TCRdb copy is limited to in-frame clones, with some not included. The data contain just under 65,000 clones, about 75% of them singletons. What was sequenced was peripheral blood. These receptors all come from a woman over 75 with acute or convalescent COVID-19. The CDR3 runs from the conserved cysteine through the conserved F or W. The order of the fields is CDR3 length, J gene, D gene, V gene, clone size, CDR3 DNA, CDR3 protein. The D gene is left open where the match is weak. Clone sizes are given selectively: once, few, many, or a class where the clone is expanded.

>14|TRBJ2-2|TRBD2|TRBV2|-
TGTGCCAGCAGCGGGACTAGCGGAGACGGGGAGCTGTTTTTT
CASSGTSGDGELFF
>12|TRBJ1-4|-|TRBV24-1|-
TGTGCCACCAAGGGGTTTAATGAAAAACTGTTTTTT
CATKGFNEKLFF
>13|TRBJ2-1|TRBD2|TRBV16|-
TGTGCCAGCAGAACTAGCGGACACAATGAGCAGTTCTTC
CASRTSGHNEQFF
>14|TRBJ1-6|TRBD1|TRBV28|few
TGTGCCAGCAGTTCCGGGACAGGGTGGTCACCCCTCCACTTT
CASSSGTGWSPLHF
>13|TRBJ1-1|-|TRBV11-2|-
TGTGCCAGCAGCCTCGGAGACAGCTATGAAGCTTTCTTT
CASSLGDSYEAFF
>16|TRBJ2-7|TRBD2|TRBV4-2|-
TGTGCCAGCAGCCTTAGGCGGGAGTATACCTCCTACGAGCAGTACTTC
CASSLRREYTSYEQYF
>16|TRBJ2-6|-|TRBV18|-
TGTGCCAGCTCACCTAGGACAGATGCTGGGGCCAACGTCCTGACTTTC
CASSPRTDAGANVLTF
>17|TRBJ2-2|TRBD1|TRBV29-1|-
TGCAGCGTTGTAATTCGAAGGCAGGGGGCTTTCACCGGGGAGCTGTTTTTT
CSVVIRRQGAFTGELFF
>16|TRBJ2-7|TRBD2|TRBV6-2/TRBV6-3|-
TGTGCCAGCAGTTACTCGAAACTAGCGGGACTCTACGAGCAGTACTTC
CASSYSKLAGLYEQYF
>14|TRBJ1-5|-|TRBV28|-
TGTGCCAGCAGTTTCCTTTGGGGAGGTCAGCCCCAGCATTTT
CASSFLWGGQPQHF
>13|TRBJ1-2|TRBD1|TRBV5-8|-
TGTGCCAGCGCACACAGGGGAAACTATGGCTACACCTTC
CASAHRGNYGYTF
>15|TRBJ2-5|TRBD2|TRBV5-1|-
TGCGCCAGCAGCTTGATAGCTAGCGGGCAAGAGACCCAGTACTTC
CASSLIASGQETQYF
>15|TRBJ1-1|TRBD1|TRBV27|-
TGTGCCAGCATTCCGACAGGGTCGGGGAGCACTGAAGCTTTCTTT
CASIPTGSGSTEAFF
>15|TRBJ2-1|-|TRBV28|-
TGTGCCAGCAGTACTAGTTCGGGCGGGATTAATGAGCAGTTCTTC
CASSTSSGGINEQFF